What follows are 9 T cell receptor beta chains derived from one specimen sequenced in a study of blood T cells in healthy people across ages. A J-beta primer mix and a sample-barcoded 5' primer were used in a second PCR of about 6 to 12 cycles. TCRdb re-analysed the 5' RACE reads in MiXCR, keeping a single row per CDR3 protein. The sample has nearly 800,000 distinct CDR3 sequences; around 25% are singletons. Separately, the same data were catalogued under a study of T cells of mothers and their children.

The sample was blood. The receptors stem from a boy between 10 and 17 years old in good health.

This clonotype has just a few counts. The V and J genes are TRBV29-1 and TRBJ2-7, with D hard to call. This CDR3 has 12 residues. V lost 6 bases and J 2 bases, leaving 11 bases between the germline ends. Germline V gene data show CDR1 as SQVTM and CDR2 as ANQGSEA. CDR3 sequence: CSVVRPPYEQYF. CDR3 DNA: TGCAGCGTCGTAAGACCCCCCTACGAGCAGTACTTC.

There are a few counts of this clonotype. The CDR3 DNA is TGCGCCAGCAGCCAAGACAGGTACCCCTACTACGAGCAGTACTTC. This encodes CASSQDRYPYYEQYF. The chain recombines TRBV4-3 with TRBJ2-7; D unclear. Germline CDR1 reads LGHNA; CDR2 reads YSLEER. The V gene lost 0 bases and the J gene lost 3 bases, with 12 bases spanning the gap. The CDR3 consists of 15 residues.

Only a few counts were recorded for this clonotype. The J gene is TRBJ1-2, the V gene TRBV12-3 or TRBV12-4; 7 bases agree with TRBD1. V was pared by 6 bases and J by 7 bases, with 11 bases of the junction left unmatched. The CDR3 runs 14 residues. CDR3 sequence reads: CASSHHTGQSGYTF. The DNA of the CDR3 is TGTGCCAGCAGCCACCACACGGGACAGTCTGGCTACACCTTC.

The gene calls are TRBV5-5 and TRBJ1-5; a possible D gene is TRBD1 (6 bases). Germline V gives CDR1 SGHKS, CDR2 YYEKEE (reference sequence). The V end was cut by 4 bases, the J end by 7 bases, with 18 bases between. This CDR3 has 15 amino acids. The CDR3 sequence: CASSVGGGQGQPQHF. The DNA for the CDR3 is TGTGCCAGCAGCGTAGGTGGGGGGCAAGGACAGCCCCAGCATTTT.

This clonotype has more than one count but fewer than ten. J is TRBJ1-1 and V is TRBV19, with D perhaps matching TRBD1 (5 bases). CDR1 LNHDA and CDR2 SQIVND come from the germline V gene (reference sequence). This CDR3 spans 12 amino acids. With 6 bases removed from V and 8 bases from J, the gap between germline ends came to 13 bases. The CDR3 sequence is CASREGLTEAFF. The CDR3 DNA is TGTGCCAGTAGGGAGGGGCTAACCGAAGCTTTCTTT.

This clonotype was seen only a few times. This chain uses TRBV7-9 with TRBJ2-5; TRBD2 matches at 9 bases. This CDR3 spans 15 amino acids. J was trimmed by 1 base and V by 1 base; bases with no gene match: 1. Per germline, CDR1 SEHNR and CDR2 FQNEAQ (reference sequence). The CDR3 loop reads CASSLGGLAQETQYF. The CDR3 region has the DNA TGTGCCAGCAGCTTAGGGGGACTAGCCCAAGAGACCCAGTACTTC.

This clonotype was observed a handful of times. The J gene is TRBJ2-7, the V gene TRBV15; TRBD1 matches 8 bases. The trim removed 5 bases at V and 2 bases at J, leaving 8 bases unmatched. CDR3 length: 15 residues. Per the germline V gene, CDR1 is LNHNV and CDR2 is YYDKDF (reference sequence). The CDR3 sequence is CATSPRTGRTYEQYF. Here the CDR3 DNA reads TGTGCCACCAGCCCCCGGACAGGGAGGACCTACGAGCAGTACTTC.

This clonotype has at least ten counts. This rearrangement joins TRBV27 to TRBJ2-7; 11 bases are a match to TRBD1. J gave up 3 bases and V 5 bases, and 3 bases lay outside the gene matches. Germline V gene sequence: CDR1 MNHEY, CDR2 SMNVEV (reference sequence). The CDR3 spans 14 residues. The DNA for the CDR3 is TGTGCCAGCAGTCCGGACAGGGGGCTCTACGAGCAGTACTTC. This encodes CASSPDRGLYEQYF.

The table lists this clonotype with many counts. This rearrangement joins TRBV27 to TRBJ2-3; 7 nucleotides match TRBD2. The germline V gene has CDR1 MNHEY and CDR2 SMNVEV (reference sequence). This CDR3 is built from 13 residues. Trimming removed 1 base from V and 6 bases from J; junction bases left unmatched: 1. CDR3 region: CASSLLRGDTQYF. DNA of the CDR3: TGTGCCAGCAGTTTATTGCGGGGGGATACGCAGTATTTT.